This is a list of T cell receptor beta chains from one sample in a study of regulatory T cells in long-lasting Graves disease. TCRdb reprocessed the multiplex PCR reads with MiXCR, giving one entry per CDR3 protein. This sample carries 450,000 to 500,000 distinct CDR3 sequences, around 15% of them seen once, and the ten largest clones take 9% to 15%. The sample was also reused in another study, on T cells in Graves' hyperthyroidism and ophthalmopathy.

Specimen: peripheral blood mononuclear cells (PBMCs), collected at new diagnosis, from a patient treated with antithyroid drugs. The receptors shown here come from a man aged 40-49 years with Graves disease. Both conserved end residues are part of each CDR3. D genes are given only for firm matches. Only part of the rows carry a size: once, few, many, or a class if the clone is expanded.

TRBJ2-5	NA	TRBV20-1	TRBD2	TGCAGTGCTACCCCCGCCGGGGGGGGCCAAGAGACCCAGTACTTC	CSATPAGGGQETQYF
TRBJ2-2	many	TRBV3-1	TRBD1	TGTGCCAGCAGACCCGGGACAGCGAACACCGGGGAGCTGTTTTTT	CASRPGTANTGELFF
TRBJ2-2	many	TRBV6-5	NA	TGTGCCAGCAGTTTCCACCTGACAGGATTGAACACCGGGGAGCTGTTTTTT	CASSFHLTGLNTGELFF
TRBJ2-1	NA	TRBV6-1	TRBD2	TGTGCCAGCAGGCCCGAAAGGACTAGCGGGAGAGGTGAGCAGTTCTTC	CASRPERTSGRGEQFF
TRBJ2-3	NA	TRBV12-5	NA	TGTGCTAGTGGTTTGGGCCCAGGGGGGACGCAGTATTTT	CASGLGPGGTQYF
TRBJ2-1	many	TRBV12-3/TRBV12-4	NA	TGTGCCAGCAGTCCACGGGACTGGGACGGCTCCTACAATGAGCAGTTCTTC	CASSPRDWDGSYNEQFF
TRBJ2-1	many	TRBV5-6	TRBD2	TGTGCCAGCAGCCGCTCTAGCGGAGTCTACAATGAGCAGTTCTTC	CASSRSSGVYNEQFF
TRBJ2-5	few	TRBV19	NA	TGTGCCAGTAGCCCTGAGGGGGTCCAAGAGACCCAGTACTTC	CASSPEGVQETQYF
TRBJ2-5	many	TRBV12-3/TRBV12-4	NA	TGTGCCAGCAGCCCCGTCCGACTAGGCATAGAGACCCAGTACTTC	CASSPVRLGIETQYF
TRBJ2-1	NA	TRBV5-1	TRBD2	TGCGCCAGCAGCTTGGGAGGGACTAGCGGGAGTAGCAATGAGCAGTTCTTC	CASSLGGTSGSSNEQFF
TRBJ2-3	few	TRBV27	NA	TGTGCCAGCAGCCGTTTATCGCTCACAGATACGCAGTATTTT	CASSRLSLTDTQYF
TRBJ2-7	few	TRBV7-2	NA	TGTGCCAGCAGCTCCCTCATGGCAAAATCCGAGCAGTACTTC	CASSSLMAKSEQYF
TRBJ2-2	many	TRBV6-2/TRBV6-3	TRBD1	TGTGCCAGCAGGGGGACAGGGACTTACACCGGGGAGCTGTTTTTT	CASRGTGTYTGELFF
TRBJ1-2	NA	TRBV9	NA	TGTGCCAGCAGCGCCACCCTCGGGTCCGGGGGCTACACCTTC	CASSATLGSGGYTF
TRBJ2-7	many	TRBV20-1	TRBD1	TGCAGTGCTGGGACAGGGGGGACCTACGAGCAGTACTTC	CSAGTGGTYEQYF
TRBJ2-2	many	TRBV5-1	TRBD1	TGCGCCAGCAGCTTGGTCCCAGGGGGCATTTCCGGGGAGCTGTTTTTT	CASSLVPGGISGELFF
TRBJ1-3	NA	TRBV3-1	NA	TGTGCCAGCAGCCCATTCGGGGTATTGCCTGGAAACACCATATATTTT	CASSPFGVLPGNTIYF
TRBJ1-2	many	TRBV28	TRBD1	TGTGCCAGCAGTGAGGGGACAGGGGGTAGACGAGGCTACACCTTC	CASSEGTGGRRGYTF
TRBJ1-6	many	TRBV2	NA	TGTGCCACCAGGGACGCACGGTTCCACTTT	CATRDARFHF
TRBJ1-5	many	TRBV28	NA	TGTGCCAGCAGGCCCTTACACAGGGCGCGCCAGCCCCAGCATTTT	CASRPLHRARQPQHF
TRBJ2-7	many	TRBV3-1	NA	TGTGCCAGCAGCCAAGGACAGTATCGAGACGAGCAGTACTTC	CASSQGQYRDEQYF
TRBJ2-1	many	TRBV12-3/TRBV12-4	TRBD1	TGTGCCAGCAGTTCTACGGGGACAGGGGGCAATGAGCAGTTCTTC	CASSSTGTGGNEQFF
TRBJ1-1	many	TRBV12-5	NA	TGTGCTAGTGGTTTGAAAGGAGGGGACATGAACACTGAAGCTTTCTTT	CASGLKGGDMNTEAFF
TRBJ2-3	many	TRBV5-1	NA	TGCGCCAGCAGGCCCGAGACAGCTAGCACAGATACGCAGTATTTT	CASRPETASTDTQYF
TRBJ2-7	many	TRBV18	NA	TGTGCCAGCTCACCAGAAAGTTTCGGCGAGCAGTACTTC	CASSPESFGEQYF
TRBJ2-1	NA	TRBV12-5	TRBD2	TGTGCTAGTGGTTTTATTAAGGCGGGGGTCCGCGATGAGCAGTTCTTC	CASGFIKAGVRDEQFF
TRBJ2-7	few	TRBV10-3	TRBD2	TGTGCCATCAGTGGACTAGCGCAGAGCTCCTACGAGCAGTACTTC	CAISGLAQSSYEQYF
TRBJ1-5	NA	TRBV3-1	NA	TGTGCCAGCAGCTTAGACATGGCCAGCAATCAGCCCCAGCATTTT	CASSLDMASNQPQHF
TRBJ2-7	few	TRBV6-1	NA	TGTGCCAGCAGGGCAGGTTACTCCTACGAGCAGTACTTC	CASRAGYSYEQYF
TRBJ2-1	NA	TRBV28	NA	TGTGCCAGCAGTTTATACTCTCTAGGCGTCGATGAGCAGTTCTTC	CASSLYSLGVDEQFF
TRBJ2-2	many	TRBV20-1	TRBD1	TGCAGTGCTTCGTGGTCAGGGGGCACCGGGGAGCTGTTTTTT	CSASWSGGTGELFF
TRBJ2-1	few	TRBV2	NA	TGTGCCAGCAGTGAGTCTGGGGGCGGCGAGCAGTTCTTC	CASSESGGGEQFF
TRBJ1-5	NA	TRBV3-1	NA	TGTGCCAGCAGCCGGCGGGGGGGGAGCAATCAGCCCCAGCATTTT	CASSRRGGSNQPQHF
TRBJ2-5	many	TRBV28	TRBD2	TGTGCCAGCAGCTTAGGGACTAACCAAGAGACCCAGTACTTC	CASSLGTNQETQYF
TRBJ2-5	many	TRBV7-9	NA	TGTGCCAGCAGCTTAGGCCCAGAGACCCAGTACTTC	CASSLGPETQYF
TRBJ1-2	NA	TRBV6-2/TRBV6-3	NA	TGTGCCAGCAGTTCCGGGACCGACTACTATGGCTACACCTTC	CASSSGTDYYGYTF
TRBJ2-3	many	TRBV5-4	NA	TGTGCCAGCAGCCCTGCCGGCAGGTCGTCTATGGGAGATACGCAGTATTTT	CASSPAGRSSMGDTQYF